This TCR beta chain was captured in a study of blood T cell repertoires in COVID-19. Across the whole study: Donors in the United States, Italy and Spain gave samples during acute or convalescent COVID-19. Sample material is recorded as cDNA or gDNA derived from T cells, B-cell-depleted T cells, or PBMCs.

Authors' methods: Reference gene primer amplification gave estimated nucleated cell counts. TCRdb's table, derived via immunoSEQ multiplex PCR, lists solely in-frame clones and lacks some. The DNA was the basis for D and trimming; V, J and clone size are from that table. Here the sample spans around 51,000 clones, 86% being singletons. The CDR3 covers 14 residues. V was cut by 1 base and J by 1 base, with 7 bases left in between. Germline V CDR1 and CDR2: LGHDT, YNNKEL (reference sequence). The sample was peripheral blood. This clonotype was obtained from a man older than 75 with active COVID-19. The V call is TRBV3-1 (or the pseudogene TRBV3-2), the J call TRBJ1-1; D not certain. CDR3: CASSQVGENTEAFF. CDR3 bases: TGTGCCAGCAGCCAAGTGGGAGAGAACACTGAAGCTTTCTTT.